These T cell receptor beta chains were read from a single sample in a study of radiotherapy plus CTLA-4 blockade in lung cancer. Repertoires were generated with immunoSEQ multiplex PCR, while TCRdb's copy carries only in-frame clones and drops some. Of roughly 100,000 clones in the sample, roughly 80% were seen once. This material consisted of peripheral blood, taken from a patient treated with radiotherapy plus ipilimumab. Source of these receptors: a human donor with non-small cell lung cancer that progressed on radiotherapy plus ipilimumab. CDR3s include the opening cysteine and the closing phenylalanine or tryptophan. A D gene is named only where the DNA matches it firmly. Only part of the rows carry a size: once, few, many, or a class if the clone is expanded.

CDR3,DNA,J,D,V,size
CASSLLAGGPNEQFF,TGTGCCAGCAGCTTACTAGCGGGAGGGCCGAATGAGCAGTTCTTC,TRBJ2-1,TRBD2,TRBV6-5,.
CASGTGGRQYF,TGTGCCAGCGGGACAGGGGGAAGACAGTACTTC,TRBJ2-4,TRBD1,TRBV28,.
CASSQDILAPNEQFF,TGTGCCAGCAGCCAAGATATTCTAGCGCCTAATGAGCAGTTCTTC,TRBJ2-1,.,TRBV14,.
CASKRGLGNEQFF,TGTGCCAGCAAGCGAGGGCTTGGCAATGAGCAGTTCTTC,TRBJ2-1,.,TRBV13,few
CASSPRAYEQYF,TGTGCCAGCAGCCCTCGTGCGTACGAGCAGTACTTC,TRBJ2-7,.,TRBV7-8,.
CASKEGNPYEQYF,TGTGCCAGTAAAGAGGGGAACCCCTACGAGCAGTACTTC,TRBJ2-7,.,TRBV6-6,.
CASMVSSSWNTEAFF,TGCGCCAGCATGGTGAGCTCCTCGTGGAACACTGAAGCTTTCTTT,TRBJ1-1,.,TRBV5-1,.
CASSPGRSDQPQHF,TGTGCCAGCAGCCCCGGGCGTAGCGATCAGCCCCAGCATTTT,TRBJ1-5,.,TRBV28,.
CASRGSGGIFNYGYTF,TGTGCCAGCAGGGGATCAGGGGGTATATTTAACTATGGCTACACCTTC,TRBJ1-2,TRBD1,TRBV28,.
CASSLLPQETQYF,TGTGCCAGCAGTTTACTACCGCAAGAGACCCAGTACTTC,TRBJ2-5,.,TRBV2,.
CASSPRTEAFF,TGTGCCAGCTCACCACGCACTGAAGCTTTCTTT,TRBJ1-1,.,TRBV18,.
CASSVGLAGPYEQYF,TGTGCCAGCAGCGTAGGGCTAGCGGGACCCTACGAGCAGTACTTC,TRBJ2-7,TRBD2,TRBV9,.
CASRGGQGNIYEQYF,TGTGCCAGCAGGGGGGGACAGGGGAATATCTACGAGCAGTACTTC,TRBJ2-7,TRBD1,TRBV2,.
CASSQIQGPGNTIYF,TGTGCCAGCAGCCAAATACAGGGTCCCGGAAACACCATATATTTT,TRBJ1-3,.,TRBV14,.
CASRGQLGEQYF,TGCGCCAGCAGAGGACAATTGGGCGAGCAGTACTTC,TRBJ2-7,.,TRBV2,.
CASGLPTRNTEAFF,TGTGCCAGCGGGTTACCGACGAGGAACACTGAAGCTTTCTTT,TRBJ1-1,.,TRBV6-5,.
CASSVELGNGQFF,TGTGCCAGCAGCGTAGAACTGGGGAATGGGCAGTTCTTC,TRBJ2-1,.,TRBV7-3,once
CASSVVGDEQFF,TGTGCCAGCAGCGTAGTAGGGGATGAGCAGTTCTTC,TRBJ2-1,.,TRBV9,.
CASSIEGVHKNIQYF,TGCGCCAGCAGCATTGAGGGGGTCCACAAAAACATTCAGTACTTC,TRBJ2-4,.,TRBV5-1,.
CASVSQGPTEAFF,TGTGCCAGCGTCTCGCAGGGGCCCACTGAAGCTTTCTTT,TRBJ1-1,.,TRBV2,.
CASSGGRAGELFF,TGTGCCAGCAGCGGCGGGAGGGCGGGGGAGCTGTTTTTT,TRBJ2-2,TRBD2,TRBV13,.
CASSFGGGNTEAFF,TGTGCCAGCAGTTTCGGAGGTGGGAACACTGAAGCTTTCTTT,TRBJ1-1,.,TRBV28,.
CASTQTGAGQPQHF,TGTGCCAGTACGCAGACAGGGGCGGGGCAGCCCCAGCATTTT,TRBJ1-5,TRBD1,TRBV19,once
CASSSGLAELTDTQYF,TGTGCCAGCAGCTCCGGACTAGCGGAGCTCACAGATACGCAGTATTTT,TRBJ2-3,TRBD2,TRBV9,once